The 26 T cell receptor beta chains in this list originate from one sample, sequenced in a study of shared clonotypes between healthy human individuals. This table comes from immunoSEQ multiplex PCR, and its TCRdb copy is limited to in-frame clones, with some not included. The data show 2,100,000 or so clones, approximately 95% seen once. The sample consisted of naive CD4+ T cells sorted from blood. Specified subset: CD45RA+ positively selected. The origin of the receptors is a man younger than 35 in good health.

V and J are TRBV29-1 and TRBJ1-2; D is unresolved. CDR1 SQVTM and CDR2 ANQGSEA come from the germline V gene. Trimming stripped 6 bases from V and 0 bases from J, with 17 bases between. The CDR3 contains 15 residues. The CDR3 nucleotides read TGCAGCGTAGTAACCGGGAACAAAGCTAACTATGGCTACACCTTC. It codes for CSVVTGNKANYGYTF.

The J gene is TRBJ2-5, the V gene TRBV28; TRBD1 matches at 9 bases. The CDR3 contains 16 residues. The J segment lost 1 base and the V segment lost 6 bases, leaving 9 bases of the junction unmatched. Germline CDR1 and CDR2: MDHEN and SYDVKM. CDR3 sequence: CASRTHRGRGQETQYF. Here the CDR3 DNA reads TGTGCCAGCAGGACCCACAGGGGGCGAGGCCAAGAGACCCAGTACTTC.

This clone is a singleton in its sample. The CDR3 nucleotides read TGCGCCAGCAGCCCTCTGACTGAGCGGGGGGGCGGTGAGCAGTTCTTC. It translates to CASSPLTERGGGEQFF. The chain joins TRBV5-1 to TRBJ2-1; TRBD2 aligns across 10 bases. Germline-derived CDR1 and CDR2 are SGHRS and YFSETQ. This CDR3 is built from 16 residues. Losses at the gene ends were 4 bases for V and 9 bases for J; bases not matched to a gene: 13.

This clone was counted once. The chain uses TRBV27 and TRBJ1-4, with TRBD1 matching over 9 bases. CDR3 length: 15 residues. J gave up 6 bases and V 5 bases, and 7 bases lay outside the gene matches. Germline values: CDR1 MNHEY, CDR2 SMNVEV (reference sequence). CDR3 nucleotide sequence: TGTGCCAGCAGTCGTACAGGGGGCGGATATGAAAAACTGTTTTTT. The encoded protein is CASSRTGGGYEKLFF.

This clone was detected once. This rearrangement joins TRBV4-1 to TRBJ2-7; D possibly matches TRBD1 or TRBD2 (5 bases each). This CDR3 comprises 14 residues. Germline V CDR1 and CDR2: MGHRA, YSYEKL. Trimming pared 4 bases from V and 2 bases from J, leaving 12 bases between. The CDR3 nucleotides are TGCGCCAGCAGCCTTTGGGACGGAACCTACGAGCAGTACTTC. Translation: CASSLWDGTYEQYF.

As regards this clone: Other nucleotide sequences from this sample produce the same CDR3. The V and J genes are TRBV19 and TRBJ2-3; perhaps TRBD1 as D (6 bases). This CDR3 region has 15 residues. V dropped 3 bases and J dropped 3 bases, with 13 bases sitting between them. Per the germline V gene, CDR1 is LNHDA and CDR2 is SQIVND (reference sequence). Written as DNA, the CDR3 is TGTGCCAGTAGTATCGGGCAGGGGCGGACAGATACGCAGTATTTT. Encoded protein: CASSIGQGRTDTQYF.

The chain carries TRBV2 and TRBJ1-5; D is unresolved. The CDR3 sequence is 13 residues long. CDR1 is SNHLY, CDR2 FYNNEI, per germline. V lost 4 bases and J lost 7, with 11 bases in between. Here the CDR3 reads CASSGRVKQPQHF. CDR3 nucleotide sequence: TGTGCCAGCAGTGGGCGCGTCAAACAGCCCCAGCATTTT.

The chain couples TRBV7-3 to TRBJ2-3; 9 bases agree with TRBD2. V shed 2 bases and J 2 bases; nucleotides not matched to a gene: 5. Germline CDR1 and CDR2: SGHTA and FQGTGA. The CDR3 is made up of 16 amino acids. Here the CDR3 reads CASSLGGTSPTDTQYF. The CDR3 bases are TGTGCCAGCAGCTTAGGAGGGACTAGCCCCACAGATACGCAGTATTTT.

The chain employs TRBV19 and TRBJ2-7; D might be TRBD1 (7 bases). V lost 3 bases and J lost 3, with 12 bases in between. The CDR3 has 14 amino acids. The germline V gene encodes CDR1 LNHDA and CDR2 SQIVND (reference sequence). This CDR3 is CASSMGGQSYEQYF. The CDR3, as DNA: TGTGCCAGTAGTATGGGGGGACAGAGCTACGAGCAGTACTTC.

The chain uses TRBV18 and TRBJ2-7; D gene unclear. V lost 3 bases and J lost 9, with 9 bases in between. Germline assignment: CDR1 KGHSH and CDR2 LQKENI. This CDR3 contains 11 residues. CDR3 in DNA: TGTGCCAGCTCACCCGGTTCTGGGCAGTACTTC. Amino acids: CASSPGSGQYF.

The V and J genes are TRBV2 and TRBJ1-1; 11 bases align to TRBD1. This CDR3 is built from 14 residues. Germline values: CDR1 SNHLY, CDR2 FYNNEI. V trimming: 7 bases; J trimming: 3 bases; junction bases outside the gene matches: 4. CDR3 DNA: TGTGCCAGCAATGGACAGGGGGCGGACACTGAAGCTTTCTTT. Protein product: CASNGQGADTEAFF.

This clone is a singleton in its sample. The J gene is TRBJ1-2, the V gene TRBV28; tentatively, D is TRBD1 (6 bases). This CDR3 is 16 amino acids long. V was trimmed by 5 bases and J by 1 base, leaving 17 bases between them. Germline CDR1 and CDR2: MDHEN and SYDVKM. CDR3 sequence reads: CASSPPPGAGNYGYTF. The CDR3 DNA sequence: TGTGCCAGCAGTCCGCCTCCAGGGGCCGGTAACTATGGCTACACCTTC.

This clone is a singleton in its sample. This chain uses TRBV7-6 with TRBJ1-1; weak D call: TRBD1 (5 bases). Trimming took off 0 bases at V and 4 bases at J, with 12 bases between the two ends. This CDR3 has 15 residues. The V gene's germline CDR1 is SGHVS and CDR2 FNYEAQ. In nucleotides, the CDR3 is TGTGCCAGCAGCTTAGCATCAGGGCTCGGCACTGAAGCTTTCTTT. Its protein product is CASSLASGLGTEAFF.

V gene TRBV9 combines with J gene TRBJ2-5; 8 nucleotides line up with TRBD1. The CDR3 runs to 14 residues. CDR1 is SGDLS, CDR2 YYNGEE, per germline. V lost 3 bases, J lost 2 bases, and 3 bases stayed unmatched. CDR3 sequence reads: CASSGQGTQETQYF. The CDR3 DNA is TGTGCCAGCAGCGGACAGGGGACGCAAGAGACCCAGTACTTC.

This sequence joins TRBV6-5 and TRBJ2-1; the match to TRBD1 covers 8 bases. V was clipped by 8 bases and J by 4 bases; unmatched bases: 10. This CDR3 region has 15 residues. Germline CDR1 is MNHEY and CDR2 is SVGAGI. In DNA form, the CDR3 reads TGTGCCAGCGCGAGAGCCGGGACAGGATACAATGAGCAGTTCTTC. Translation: CASARAGTGYNEQFF.

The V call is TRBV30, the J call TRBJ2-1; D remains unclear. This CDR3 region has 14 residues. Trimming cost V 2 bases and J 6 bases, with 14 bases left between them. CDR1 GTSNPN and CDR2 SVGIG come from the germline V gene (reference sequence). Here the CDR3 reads CAWSLGLQLNEQFF. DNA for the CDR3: TGTGCCTGGAGTTTAGGGCTGCAGCTCAATGAGCAGTTCTTC.

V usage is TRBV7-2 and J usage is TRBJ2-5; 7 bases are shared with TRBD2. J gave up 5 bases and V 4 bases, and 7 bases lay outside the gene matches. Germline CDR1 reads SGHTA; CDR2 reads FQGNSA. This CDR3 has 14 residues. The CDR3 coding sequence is TGTGCCAGCAGCTCGCAACTGGGGGGGGAGACCCAGTACTTC. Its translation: CASSSQLGGETQYF. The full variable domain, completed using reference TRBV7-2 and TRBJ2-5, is GAGVSQSPSNKVTEKGKDVELRCDPISGHTALYWYRQSLGQGLEFLIYFQGNSAPDKSGLPSDRFSAERTGGSVSTLTIQRTQQEDSAVYLCASSSQLGGETQYFGPGTRLLVL.

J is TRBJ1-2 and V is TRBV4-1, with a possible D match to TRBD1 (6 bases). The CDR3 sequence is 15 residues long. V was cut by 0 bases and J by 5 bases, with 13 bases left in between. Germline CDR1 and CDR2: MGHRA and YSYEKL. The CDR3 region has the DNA TGCGCCAGCAGCCAAGAGCCGGGGGCGCATTATGGCTACACCTTC. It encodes CASSQEPGAHYGYTF.

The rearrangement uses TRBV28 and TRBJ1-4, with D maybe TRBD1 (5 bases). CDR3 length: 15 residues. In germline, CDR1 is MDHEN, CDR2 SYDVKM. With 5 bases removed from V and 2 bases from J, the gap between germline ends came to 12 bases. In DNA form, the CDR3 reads TGTGCCAGCAGTGACCCTGGGGCGACTAATGAAAAACTGTTTTTT. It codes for CASSDPGATNEKLFF.

CDR3 DNA: TGTGCCAGCAGCAGGGGACAGAGCTCTGGAAACACCATATATTTT. This gives the protein CASSRGQSSGNTIYF. The chain links TRBV9 to TRBJ1-3, with TRBD1 matching 7 bases. The CDR3 has 15 residues. The V and J ends lost 4 bases and 0 bases, in that order; junction bases with no gene match: 4. Per the germline V gene, CDR1 is SGDLS and CDR2 is YYNGEE.

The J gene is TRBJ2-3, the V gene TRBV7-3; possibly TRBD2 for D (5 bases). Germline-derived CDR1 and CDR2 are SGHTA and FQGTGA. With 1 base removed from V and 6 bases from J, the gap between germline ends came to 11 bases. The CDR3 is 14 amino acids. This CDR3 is CASSLNGMTDTQYF. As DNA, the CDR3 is TGTGCCAGCAGCTTAAACGGGATGACGGATACGCAGTATTTT.

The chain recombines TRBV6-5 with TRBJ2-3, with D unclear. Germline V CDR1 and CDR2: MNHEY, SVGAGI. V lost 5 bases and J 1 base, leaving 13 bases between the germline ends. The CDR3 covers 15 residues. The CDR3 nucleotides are TGTGCCAGCAGTAGATATTTTGGGGGCACAGATACGCAGTATTTT. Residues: CASSRYFGGTDTQYF.

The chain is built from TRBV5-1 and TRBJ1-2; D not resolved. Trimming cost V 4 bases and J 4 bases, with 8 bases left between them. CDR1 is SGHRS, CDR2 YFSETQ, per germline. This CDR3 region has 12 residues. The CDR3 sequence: CASSTIGYGYTF. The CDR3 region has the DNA TGCGCCAGCAGCACCATAGGCTATGGCTACACCTTC.

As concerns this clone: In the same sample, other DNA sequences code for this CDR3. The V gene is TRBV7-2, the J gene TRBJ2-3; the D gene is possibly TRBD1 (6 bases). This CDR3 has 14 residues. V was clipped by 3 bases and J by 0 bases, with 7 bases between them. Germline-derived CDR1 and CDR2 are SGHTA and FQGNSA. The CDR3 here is CASSLGQSTDTQYF. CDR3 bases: TGTGCCAGCAGCTTGGGACAAAGCACAGATACGCAGTATTTT. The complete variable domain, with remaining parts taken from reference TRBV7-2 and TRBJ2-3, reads GAGVSQSPSNKVTEKGKDVELRCDPISGHTALYWYRQSLGQGLEFLIYFQGNSAPDKSGLPSDRFSAERTGGSVSTLTIQRTQQEDSAVYLCASSLGQSTDTQYFGPGTRLTVL.

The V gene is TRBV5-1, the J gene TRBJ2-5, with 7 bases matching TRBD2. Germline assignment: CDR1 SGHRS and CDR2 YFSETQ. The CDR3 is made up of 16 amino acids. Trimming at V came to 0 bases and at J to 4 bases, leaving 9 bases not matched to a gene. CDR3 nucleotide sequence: TGCGCCAGCAGCTTGGGGGGTACTAGCGTAACAGAGACCCAGTACTTC. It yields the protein CASSLGGTSVTETQYF.

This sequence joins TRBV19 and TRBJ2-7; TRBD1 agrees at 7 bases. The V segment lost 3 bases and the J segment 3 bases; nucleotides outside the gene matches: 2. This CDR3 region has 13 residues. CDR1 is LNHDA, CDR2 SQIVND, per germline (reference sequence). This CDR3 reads CASSMGTDYEQYF. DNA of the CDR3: TGTGCCAGTAGTATGGGGACAGACTACGAGCAGTACTTC.